These 30 T cell receptor beta chains were sequenced from one sample in a study of T cell responses to AZD1222 COVID-19 vaccine. Libraries were prepared by immunoSEQ multiplex PCR; TCRdb keeps only in-frame clonotypes and omits some of them. The sample shows some 190,000 clones, approximately 94% of them seen only once. The sequenced sample was peripheral blood, obtained 28 days after the second dose of the MenACWY control vaccine. The receptors were sampled from an adult who received the MenACWY meningococcal vaccine as a control.

The chain carries TRBV18 and TRBJ2-7; 8 bases match TRBD2. From germline, CDR1 is KGHSH and CDR2 LQKENI. J gave up 2 bases and V 3 bases, and 3 bases lay outside the gene matches. The CDR3 is 14 amino acids. The CDR3 protein is CASSPSTSAYEQYF. CDR3 nucleotide sequence: TGTGCCAGCTCACCCTCGACTAGCGCCTACGAGCAGTACTTC.

The V gene is TRBV14, the J gene TRBJ2-2; 12 bases map to TRBD2. CDR1 is SGHDN, CDR2 FVKESK, per germline. After removal of 5 bases from V and 1 base from J, the junction contained 2 bases not matched to a gene. This CDR3 region has 16 residues. CDR3 amino acids: CASSKTSGRNTGELFF. The CDR3 DNA is TGTGCCAGCAGCAAGACTAGCGGGAGGAACACCGGGGAGCTGTTTTTT.

The genes are TRBV28 and TRBJ2-7, with 11 bases lining up with TRBD2. Losses at the gene ends were 5 bases for V and 0 bases for J; bases not matched to a gene: 6. The CDR3 has 16 amino acids. CDR1 and CDR2 (germline): MDHEN, SYDVKM. The CDR3 loop reads CASSRPGLAVSYEQYF. As DNA, the CDR3 is TGTGCCAGCAGTCGACCGGGACTAGCGGTCTCCTACGAGCAGTACTTC.

V usage is TRBV20-1 and J usage is TRBJ1-1, with D perhaps TRBD1 (5 bases). CDR3 length: 11 amino acids. In germline, CDR1 is DFQATT, CDR2 SNEGSKA (reference sequence). V was trimmed by 4 bases and J by 8 bases, leaving 11 bases between them. Here the CDR3 reads CSANRLGEAFF. CDR3 coding DNA: TGCAGTGCTAACAGGCTTGGGGAAGCTTTCTTT.

V and J are TRBV7-2 and TRBJ2-7; D remains unclear. Trimming removed 1 base at V and 2 bases at J, with 9 bases between. There are 14 residues in the CDR3. CDR1 SGHTA and CDR2 FQGNSA come from the germline V gene. The CDR3 DNA reads TGTGCCAGCAGCTTAGGACGCTGGGCCTACGAGCAGTACTTC. Protein product: CASSLGRWAYEQYF.

CDR3 sequence reads: CASSQVKRGGGYNEQFF. The CDR3 DNA is TGTGCCAGCAGCCAAGTAAAGCGGGGGGGCGGATACAATGAGCAGTTCTTC. This chain links TRBV4-2 with TRBJ2-1, with TRBD2 matching 10 bases. Germline lookup yields CDR1 LGHNA and CDR2 YNFKEQ. This CDR3 is built from 17 residues. V dropped 1 base and J dropped 4; count of bases not matched to a gene: 7.

This rearrangement joins TRBV6-2 or TRBV6-3 to TRBJ2-1; D remains unclear. Germline CDR1 is MNHEY and CDR2 is SVGEGT. This CDR3 has 11 residues. With 4 bases removed from V and 13 bases from J, the gap between germline ends came to 11 bases. CDR3 sequence reads: CASSSPSVQFF. The CDR3 coding sequence is TGTGCCAGCAGTTCTCCCAGTGTTCAGTTCTTC.

J is TRBJ2-1 and V is TRBV5-1, with D possibly being TRBD2 (5 bases). Germline V gene sequence: CDR1 SGHRS, CDR2 YFSETQ. The V and J ends lost 2 bases and 8 bases respectively, with 14 bases between them. The CDR3 contains 14 residues. CDR3 sequence: CASSFRTGLDEQFF. In DNA, the CDR3 is TGCGCCAGCAGCTTTAGGACTGGTCTCGATGAGCAGTTCTTC.

The rearrangement joins TRBV7-2 to TRBJ2-7; 11 bases match TRBD1. Trimming at V came to 5 bases and at J to 4 bases, leaving 7 bases not matched to a gene. The CDR3 has 15 amino acids. From germline, CDR1 is SGHTA and CDR2 FQGNSA. The CDR3 loop is CASSPTGTGGYEQYF. As DNA, the CDR3 is TGTGCCAGCAGCCCCACCGGGACAGGGGGTTACGAGCAGTACTTC.

The genes are TRBV13 and TRBJ2-7; D might be TRBD1 (6 bases). The CDR3 contains 16 residues. CDR1 PRHDT and CDR2 FYEKMQ come from the germline V gene (reference sequence). V dropped 2 bases and J dropped 3 bases, with 17 bases sitting between them. The CDR3 DNA is TGTGCCAGCAGCTTAAGCTACAGGGCCGGGGACTACGAGCAGTACTTC. Amino acids: CASSLSYRAGDYEQYF.

The J gene is TRBJ1-6, the V gene TRBV19; no clear D. Trimming cost V 6 bases and J 9 bases, with 9 bases left between them. Germline V lookup: CDR1 LNHDA, CDR2 SQIVND (reference sequence). The CDR3 contains 12 residues. The CDR3 here is CASRTAVSPLHF. In nucleotides, the CDR3 is TGTGCCAGTAGGACGGCAGTTTCACCCCTCCACTTT.

The chain carries TRBV18 and TRBJ2-5, with a weak D call TRBD1 (6 bases). V was shortened by 5 bases and J by 1 base, with 14 bases between the two germline ends. Per the germline V gene, CDR1 is KGHSH and CDR2 is LQKENI. The CDR3 loop spans 15 amino acids. The CDR3 coding sequence is TGTGCCAGCTCAGCCTCCGGGACACCCCAAGAGACCCAGTACTTC. The encoded protein is CASSASGTPQETQYF.

The chain joins TRBV6-5 to TRBJ2-7; D could derive from TRBD1 or TRBD2 (5 bases each). V gave up 1 base and J gave up 2 bases, with 15 bases separating them. CDR3 size: 16 residues. CDR1 is MNHEY, CDR2 SVGAGI, per germline. In nucleotides, the CDR3 is TGTGCCAGCAGTTACTATGAGACGGGGCTCACCTACGAGCAGTACTTC. Its translation: CASSYYETGLTYEQYF.

This clone appeared a single time. The chain links TRBV6-6 to TRBJ2-7; TRBD2 aligns across 7 bases. This CDR3 comprises 12 residues. Germline CDR1 is MNHNY and CDR2 is SVGAGI (reference sequence). Trimming cost V 5 bases and J 5 bases; bases outside gene matches: 3. DNA for the CDR3: TGTGCCAGCAGTCATGGACTAGACGAGCAGTACTTC. As protein: CASSHGLDEQYF.

This clone appeared a single time. The V call is TRBV7-6, the J call TRBJ2-1; 7 bases match TRBD1. Germline trimming cut 1 base from V and 6 bases from J; bases unmatched to any gene: 6. The CDR3 loop spans 15 amino acids. CDR1 is SGHVS, CDR2 FNYEAQ, per germline. The CDR3 nucleotides read TGTGCCAGCAGCTTAGGCCAGGGGGTACCCAATGAGCAGTTCTTC. Translated: CASSLGQGVPNEQFF.

Only a few counts were recorded for this clone. The CDR3 spells CATGTGDSPLHF. CDR3 bases: TGTGCCACAGGGACAGGGGATTCACCCCTCCACTTT. The rearrangement joins TRBV10-3 to TRBJ1-6; 10 nucleotides agree with TRBD1. The CDR3 runs 12 residues. The germline V gene encodes CDR1 ENHRY and CDR2 SYGVKD. J was trimmed by 8 bases and V by 10 bases; bases with no gene match: 2.

The chain carries TRBV23-1 and TRBJ1-1; D gene ambiguous. TRBV23-1 is classed as an ORF, of uncertain function. The V gene lost 0 bases and the J gene lost 0 bases, with 17 bases spanning the gap. CDR3 length: 18 amino acids. The CDR3 DNA follows: TGCGCCAGCAGTCAATCGTTTGGGGTTTTCCCAATGAACACTGAAGCTTTCTTT. Translated: CASSQSFGVFPMNTEAFF.

Here the CDR3 DNA reads TGTGCCAGCAGCGTAGGACAGTCCACTGAAGCTTTCTTT. As protein: CASSVGQSTEAFF. This rearrangement joins TRBV7-9 to TRBJ1-1; TRBD1 might be the D (6 bases). The CDR3 consists of 13 residues. Germline V lookup: CDR1 SEHNR, CDR2 FQNEAQ (reference sequence). V was cut by 5 bases and J by 4 bases, with 11 bases left in between.

This clone has a single count. This sequence joins TRBV6-5 and TRBJ2-7; 10 bases line up with TRBD1. CDR3 size: 15 residues. The trim removed 0 bases at V and 5 bases at J, leaving 4 bases unmatched. The germline V gene has CDR1 MNHEY and CDR2 SVGAGI. CDR3: CASSYSTGGLNEQYF. The CDR3 coding sequence is TGTGCCAGCAGTTACTCGACAGGGGGCTTGAACGAGCAGTACTTC.

V gene TRBV9 combines with J gene TRBJ1-4, with 9 bases lining up with TRBD1. Germline loops: CDR1 SGDLS, CDR2 YYNGEE. With 0 bases clipped from V and 7 bases from J, the junction kept 4 bases outside the gene matches. The CDR3 sequence is 15 residues long. In nucleotides, the CDR3 is TGTGCCAGCAGCGTAGGCGGACAGGGGAGTGAAAAACTGTTTTTT. Its protein is CASSVGGQGSEKLFF.

The chain couples TRBV28 to TRBJ1-3; 8 bases agree with TRBD1. Germline V gives CDR1 MDHEN, CDR2 SYDVKM. Trimming at V came to 5 bases and at J to 0 bases, leaving 6 bases not matched to a gene. The CDR3 runs 16 residues. The CDR3 loop is CASSTTGALSGNTIYF. The CDR3, as DNA: TGTGCCAGCAGTACGACAGGGGCCCTCTCTGGAAACACCATATATTTT.

The chain recombines TRBV24-1 with TRBJ2-1; a weak D match, TRBD2 (6 bases). The CDR3 length is 15 residues. V lost 4 bases and J lost 7, with 16 bases in between. Germline assignment: CDR1 KGHDR and CDR2 SFDVKD. The CDR3: CATSERATSGNEQFF. The CDR3 bases are TGTGCCACCAGTGAAAGGGCGACTAGTGGTAATGAGCAGTTCTTC.

This clone was recorded only once. This chain links TRBV28 with TRBJ2-3, with 8 bases fitting TRBD1. The CDR3 consists of 13 residues. V was clipped by 4 bases and J by 6 bases; unmatched bases: 3. CDR1 is MDHEN and CDR2 is SYDVKM in the germline V gene. The CDR3 loop reads CASSYRQGDTQYF. The CDR3 DNA is TGTGCCAGCAGTTATCGACAGGGGGATACGCAGTATTTT. Drawing the rest from reference TRBV28 and TRBJ2-3, the complete variable domain is DVKVTQSSRYLVKRTGEKVFLECVQDMDHENMFWYRQDPGLGLRLIYFSYDVKMKEKGDIPEGYSVSREKKERFSLILESASTNQTSMYLCASSYRQGDTQYFGPGTRLTVL.

This chain joins TRBV12-3 or TRBV12-4 and TRBJ1-2; D remains ambiguous. The CDR3 contains 13 residues. V was pared by 8 bases and J by 4 bases, with 14 bases between. CDR3 coding DNA: TGTGCCAGCGCCTCAAGTGTCGGCTATGGCTACACCTTC. It translates to CASASSVGYGYTF.

V is TRBV6-5 and J is TRBJ2-7; no reliable D call. Germline CDR1 and CDR2: MNHEY and SVGAGI. V was pared by 5 bases and J by 5 bases, with 16 bases between. This CDR3 is built from 14 residues. In DNA, the CDR3 is TGTGCCAGCAGTCCCCTACGTTACACGCACGAGCAGTACTTC. Protein: CASSPLRYTHEQYF.

The CDR3 nucleotides are TGTGCCAGCAGTGAATACCGGGGCCCGGGCTTAGAGACCCAGTACTTC. Translation gives CASSEYRGPGLETQYF. The chain has TRBV6-1 and TRBJ2-5; TRBD1 or TRBD2 may be the D gene (5 bases each). V was pared by 2 bases and J by 4 bases, with 17 bases between. The CDR3 is 16 amino acids. Germline assignment: CDR1 MNHNS and CDR2 SASEGT.

In DNA, the CDR3 is TGCAGTGCCATGATGGGGGAAAAACTGTTTTTT. Translated: CSAMMGEKLFF. V is TRBV20-1 and J is TRBJ1-4; D is ambiguous. The CDR3 consists of 11 residues. Germline-derived CDR1 and CDR2 are DFQATT and SNEGSKA (reference sequence). Trimming shortened V by 6 bases and J by 8 bases, and 10 bases separated the two germline ends.

The rearrangement joins TRBV9 to TRBJ1-1; D remains ambiguous. Trimming stripped 0 bases from V and 1 base from J, with 13 bases between. The CDR3 spans 16 residues. The germline gives CDR1 SGDLS, CDR2 YYNGEE. The CDR3 loop reads CASSVGDVSWNTEAFF. The DNA of the CDR3 is TGTGCCAGCAGCGTAGGGGATGTCTCCTGGAACACTGAAGCTTTCTTT.

The gene calls are TRBV18 and TRBJ2-3; D gene ambiguous. The V gene lost 6 bases and the J gene lost 0 bases, with 10 bases spanning the gap. Germline loops: CDR1 KGHSH, CDR2 LQKENI. The CDR3 length is 14 residues. The CDR3 here is CASSDLTSTDTQYF. The DNA of the CDR3 is TGTGCCAGCTCCGACTTGACTAGCACAGATACGCAGTATTTT.

V usage is TRBV5-6 and J usage is TRBJ1-1, with D tentatively TRBD1 (5 bases). The CDR3 is 14 residues long. Trimming shortened V by 2 bases and J by 0 bases, and 8 bases separated the two germline ends. From germline, CDR1 is SGHDT and CDR2 YYEEEE. The CDR3, as DNA: TGTGCCAGCAGCTTTCAGGGTTTGAACACTGAAGCTTTCTTT. Translated: CASSFQGLNTEAFF.